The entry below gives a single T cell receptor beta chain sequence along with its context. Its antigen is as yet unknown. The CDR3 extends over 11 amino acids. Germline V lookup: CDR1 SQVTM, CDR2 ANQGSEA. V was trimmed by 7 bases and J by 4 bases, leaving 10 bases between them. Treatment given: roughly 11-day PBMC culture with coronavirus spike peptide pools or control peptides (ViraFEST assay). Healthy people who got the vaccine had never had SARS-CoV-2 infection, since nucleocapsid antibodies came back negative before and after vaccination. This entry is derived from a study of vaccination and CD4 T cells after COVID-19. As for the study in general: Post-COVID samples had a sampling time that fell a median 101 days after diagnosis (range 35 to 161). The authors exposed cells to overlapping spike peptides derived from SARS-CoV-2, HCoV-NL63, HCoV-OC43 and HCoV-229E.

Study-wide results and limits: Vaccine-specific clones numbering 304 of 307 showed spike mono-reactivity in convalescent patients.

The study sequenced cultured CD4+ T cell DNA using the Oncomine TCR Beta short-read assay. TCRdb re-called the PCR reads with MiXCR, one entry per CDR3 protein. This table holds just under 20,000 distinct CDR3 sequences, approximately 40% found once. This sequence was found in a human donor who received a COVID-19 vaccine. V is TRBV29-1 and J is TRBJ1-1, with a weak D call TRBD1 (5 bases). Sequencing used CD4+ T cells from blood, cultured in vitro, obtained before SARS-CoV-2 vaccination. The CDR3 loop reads CSGQGSTEAFF. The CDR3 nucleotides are TGCAGCGGTCAGGGTAGCACTGAAGCTTTCTTT.